A single sample is the source of the 13 T cell receptor beta chains below, sequenced in a study of T cell changes during pregnancy in multiple sclerosis. Repertoires were generated with immunoSEQ multiplex PCR, while TCRdb's copy carries only in-frame clones and drops some. The sample consists of around 21,000 clones, around 90% of them appearing once. Sequenced here: CD8+ T cells from peripheral blood mononuclear cells, sampled in the third trimester of pregnancy. The receptors here all came from a female donor in good health, enrolled as a control in a pregnancy study.

The chain joins TRBV7-6 to TRBJ2-7; 10 bases are a match to TRBD1. CDR3 length: 15 amino acids. The germline CDR1 and CDR2 sequences are SGHVS and FNYEAQ. With V trimmed by 3 bases and J by 4 bases, 6 bases remained unmatched. The CDR3 nucleotides read TGTGCCAGCAGCTTTTTGGGACAGGGGACGTACGAGCAGTACTTC. It encodes CASSFLGQGTYEQYF. Supplemented by reference TRBV7-6 and TRBJ2-7, the full variable domain reads GAGVSQSPRYKVTKRGQDVALRCDPISGHVSLYWYRQALGQGPEFLTYFNYEAQQDKSGLPNDRFSAERPEGSISTLTIQRTEQRDSAMYRCASSFLGQGTYEQYFGPGTRLTVT.

The rearrangement links TRBV5-4 to TRBJ2-7, with 10 bases identical to TRBD2. Germline CDR1 and CDR2: SGHNT and YYREEE (reference sequence). The V and J ends lost 2 bases and 4 bases, in that order; junction bases with no gene match: 9. The CDR3 has 16 residues. The CDR3 is CASSLRSGRALYEQYF. CDR3 nucleotide sequence: TGTGCCAGCAGCTTAAGGAGCGGGAGGGCCCTATACGAGCAGTACTTC.

The chain uses TRBV7-6 and TRBJ2-5; 11 bases fit TRBD2. The ends lost 4 bases at V and 2 bases at J; junction bases unmatched: 3. Germline V lookup: CDR1 SGHVS, CDR2 FNYEAQ. The CDR3 sequence is 15 residues long. CDR3 in amino acids: CASSWGLAVQETQYF. The CDR3 bases are TGTGCCAGCAGCTGGGGACTAGCGGTACAAGAGACCCAGTACTTC.

The chain is built from TRBV4-1 and TRBJ1-1, with 10 bases lining up with TRBD1. V shed 4 bases and J 4 bases; nucleotides not matched to a gene: 3. Germline assignment: CDR1 MGHRA and CDR2 YSYEKL. The CDR3 totals 14 residues. CDR3 DNA sequence: TGCGCCAGCAGCCCTTGGACAGGGGGCACTGAAGCTTTCTTT. It encodes CASSPWTGGTEAFF.

The genes are TRBV23-1 and TRBJ2-3; 11 nucleotides align to TRBD2. TRBV23-1 is labeled an ORF, and its function is uncertain. The CDR3 has 14 residues. After removal of 4 bases from V and 5 bases from J, the junction contained 2 bases not matched to a gene. The CDR3 bases are TGCGCCAGCAGTCGACTAGCGGGGCTAGATACGCAGTATTTT. It is translated as CASSRLAGLDTQYF.

The chain employs TRBV10-3 and TRBJ1-1; maybe TRBD1 (5 bases). V gave up 7 bases and J gave up 1 base, with 13 bases separating them. Germline V gene sequence: CDR1 ENHRY, CDR2 SYGVKD. CDR3 size: 14 residues. Here the CDR3 reads CAITLTETNTEAFF. Here the CDR3 DNA reads TGTGCCATCACCTTGACAGAAACGAACACTGAAGCTTTCTTT.

The J gene is TRBJ1-5, the V gene TRBV30, with 7 bases that match TRBD1. With 2 bases clipped from V and 9 bases from J, the junction kept 16 bases outside the gene matches. Germline V gene sequence: CDR1 GTSNPN, CDR2 SVGIG (reference sequence). This CDR3 spans 16 amino acids. CDR3 in amino acids: CAWSTGTADSSRPQHF. For the CDR3, the DNA is TGTGCCTGGAGTACCGGGACAGCCGACTCCTCTCGGCCCCAGCATTTT.

CDR3 in amino acids: CASSQDRRGTSVFREQFF. As DNA, the CDR3 is TGCGCCAGCAGCCAAGATCGCAGGGGGACTAGCGTTTTCAGGGAGCAGTTCTTC. The chain employs TRBV4-3 and TRBJ2-1; 10 positions agree with TRBD2. The CDR3 length is 18 residues. Germline CDR1 and CDR2: LGHNA and YSLEER. The V segment lost 0 bases and the J segment 10 bases; nucleotides outside the gene matches: 15.

This rearrangement joins TRBV27 to TRBJ2-3; D not certain. Germline CDR1 is MNHEY and CDR2 is SMNVEV (reference sequence). CDR3 length equals 16 residues. Trimming took off 0 bases at V and 6 bases at J, with 16 bases between the two ends. Here the CDR3 DNA reads TGTGCCAGCAGTTTATCTTCGTGGGCCATAGTGGATACGCAGTATTTT. Translating it yields CASSLSSWAIVDTQYF.

V is TRBV2 and J is TRBJ1-2; possible D gene TRBD1, 6 bases. The CDR3 sequence is 14 residues long. Deletions cut 10 bases from V and 0 bases from J, with 15 bases between. Germline CDR1 reads SNHLY; CDR2 reads FYNNEI. The CDR3 bases are TGTGCCAAAAAGACAGGCAACACTAACTATGGCTACACCTTC. It codes for CAKKTGNTNYGYTF.

The V gene is TRBV27, the J gene TRBJ2-7; 7 nucleotides line up with TRBD1. CDR1 is MNHEY, CDR2 SMNVEV, per germline (reference sequence). With 4 bases clipped from V and 5 bases from J, the junction kept 8 bases outside the gene matches. The CDR3 totals 14 residues. CDR3 sequence reads: CASSSWSQGDEQYF. DNA of the CDR3: TGTGCCAGCAGTTCCTGGAGCCAGGGGGACGAGCAGTACTTC.

The CDR3, as DNA: TGTGCCAGTAGTATTTTTTTACCAGCGGGGGGAAACACAGATACGCAGTATTTT. Translated: CASSIFLPAGGNTDTQYF. The V and J genes are TRBV19 and TRBJ2-3; 9 nucleotides line up with TRBD2. The CDR3 totals 18 residues. Germline lookup yields CDR1 LNHDA and CDR2 SQIVND (reference sequence). J lost 2 bases, V lost 3 bases, and 12 bases had no gene match.

This clone came up once. The genes are TRBV11-2 and TRBJ2-7; perhaps TRBD2 as D (5 bases). Germline CDR1 SGHAT, CDR2 FQNNGV. The CDR3 contains 13 residues. V gave up 8 bases and J gave up 3 bases, with 14 bases separating them. The CDR3 DNA reads TGTGCCAGCCGGGAAACATCGTTCTACGAGCAGTACTTC. The encoded protein is CASRETSFYEQYF. The full variable domain, in which reference TRBV11-2 and TRBJ2-7 provide the parts outside the CDR3, is EAGVAQSPRYKIIEKRQSVAFWCNPISGHATLYWYQQILGQGPKLLIQFQNNGVVDDSQLPKDRFSAERLKGVDSTLKIQPAKLEDSAVYLCASRETSFYEQYFGPGTRLTVT.